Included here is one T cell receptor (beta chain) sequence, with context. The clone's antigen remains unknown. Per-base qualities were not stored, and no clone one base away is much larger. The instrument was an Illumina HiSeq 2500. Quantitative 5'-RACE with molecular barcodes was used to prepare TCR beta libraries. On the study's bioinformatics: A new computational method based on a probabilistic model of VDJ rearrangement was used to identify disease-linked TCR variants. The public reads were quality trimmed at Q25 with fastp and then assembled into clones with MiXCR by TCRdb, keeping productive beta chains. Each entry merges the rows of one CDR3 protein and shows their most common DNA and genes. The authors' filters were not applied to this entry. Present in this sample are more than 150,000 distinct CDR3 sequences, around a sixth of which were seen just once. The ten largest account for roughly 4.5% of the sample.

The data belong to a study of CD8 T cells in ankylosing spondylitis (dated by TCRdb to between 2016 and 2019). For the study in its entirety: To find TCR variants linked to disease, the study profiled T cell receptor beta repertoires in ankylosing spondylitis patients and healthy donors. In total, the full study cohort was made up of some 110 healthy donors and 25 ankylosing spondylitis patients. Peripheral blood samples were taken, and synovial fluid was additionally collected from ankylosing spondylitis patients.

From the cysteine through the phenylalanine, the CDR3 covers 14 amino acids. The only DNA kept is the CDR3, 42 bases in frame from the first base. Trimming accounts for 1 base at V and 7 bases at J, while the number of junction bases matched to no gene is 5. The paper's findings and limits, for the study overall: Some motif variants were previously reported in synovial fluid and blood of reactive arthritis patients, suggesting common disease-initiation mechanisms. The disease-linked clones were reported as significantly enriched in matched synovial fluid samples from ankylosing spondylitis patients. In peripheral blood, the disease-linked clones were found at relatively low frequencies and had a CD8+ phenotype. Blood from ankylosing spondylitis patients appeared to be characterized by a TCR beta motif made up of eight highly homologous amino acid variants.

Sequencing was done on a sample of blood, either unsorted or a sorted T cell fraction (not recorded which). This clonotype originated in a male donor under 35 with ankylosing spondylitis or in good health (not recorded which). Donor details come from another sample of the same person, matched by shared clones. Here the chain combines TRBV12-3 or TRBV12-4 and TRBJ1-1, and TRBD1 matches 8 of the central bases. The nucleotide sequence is TGTGCCAGCAGTTTAGATCAGGGGGCTTTTGAAGCTTTCTTT. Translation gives CASSLDQGAFEAFF.